Below, 28 T cell receptor beta chains from the same sample are listed, as sequenced in a study of sequential checkpoint blockade in melanoma. As to treatment: randomized to nivolumab then ipilimumab (arm A) or the reverse (arm B). The protocol was immunoSEQ multiplex PCR, while the TCRdb copy is restricted to in-frame clones and leaves out a portion. The table lists over a thousand clones, about 25% of them singletons. Specimen: tumor tissue (inferred from file names), collected from a patient given nivolumab and ipilimumab in sequence. The receptors originated from a human donor with melanoma.

This clone came up a few times. V is TRBV18 and J is TRBJ2-2; no definite D call. V lost 5 bases to trimming and J lost 4 bases, with 20 bases between them. The CDR3 loop spans 17 amino acids. Germline CDR1 is KGHSH and CDR2 is LQKENI. The CDR3 coding sequence is TGTGCCAGCTCATTACAGACCGGGTCTCGAATCACCGGGGAGCTGTTTTTT. It yields the protein CASSLQTGSRITGELFF.

This clone was observed a handful of times. The J gene is TRBJ2-7, the V gene TRBV6-8; 7 positions match TRBD2. V was clipped by 8 bases and J by 3 bases; unmatched bases: 7. This CDR3 spans 13 amino acids. The germline V gene has CDR1 MNHGY and CDR2 SAAAGT. The CDR3 DNA is TGTGCCAGCGGCGGGGGACTCGACTACGAGCAGTACTTC. It specifies CASGGGLDYEQYF.

This clone rates as large. The rearrangement joins TRBV19 to TRBJ2-7, with TRBD1 matching over 8 bases. The V segment lost 4 bases and the J segment 2 bases; nucleotides outside the gene matches: 7. Germline V gene sequence: CDR1 LNHDA, CDR2 SQIVND (reference sequence). The CDR3 length is 15 residues. CDR3 loop: CASSNGQGPTYEQYF. The CDR3 nucleotides are TGTGCCAGTAGTAATGGACAGGGTCCAACCTACGAGCAGTACTTC.

The chain employs TRBV19 and TRBJ2-2; no definite D call. This CDR3 has 14 residues. Germline V gene sequence: CDR1 LNHDA, CDR2 SQIVND (reference sequence). V was cut by 5 bases and J by 0 bases, with 7 bases left in between. DNA for the CDR3: TGTGCCAGTAGTCCAGGCGCGAACACCGGGGAGCTGTTTTTT. Translation: CASSPGANTGELFF.

The chain uses TRBV6-8 and TRBJ2-5; D uncertain. The CDR3 length is 13 residues. Germline V CDR1 and CDR2: MNHGY, SAAAGT. V lost 5 bases, J lost 5 bases, and 12 bases lay in between. CDR3 region: CASSTMGGETQYF. For the CDR3, the DNA is TGTGCCAGCAGTACGATGGGCGGCGAGACCCAGTACTTC.

This clone was observed a handful of times. The rearrangement joins TRBV18 to TRBJ2-3; perhaps TRBD2 as D (5 bases). V was cut by 0 bases and J by 0 bases, with 7 bases left in between. The CDR3 covers 15 residues. The germline gives CDR1 KGHSH, CDR2 LQKENI. The CDR3 sequence is CASSPPGVSTDTQYF. The CDR3 region has the DNA TGTGCCAGCTCACCACCGGGAGTGAGCACAGATACGCAGTATTTT.

This clone appeared a few times. This rearrangement joins TRBV6-8 to TRBJ1-2; 7 bases align to TRBD1. Looked up from germline, CDR1 is MNHGY and CDR2 is SAAAGT. V lost 6 bases and J lost 5; bases outside the gene matches: 9. The length of the CDR3 is 14 residues. The chain's CDR3 is CASRRPGTDYGYTF. CDR3 sequence (DNA): TGTGCCAGCAGAAGACCCGGGACAGATTATGGCTACACCTTC.

The rearrangement uses TRBV25-1 and TRBJ2-6; D is possibly TRBD1 or TRBD2 (5 bases each). The germline V and J ends were trimmed by 2 bases and 7 bases, with 9 bases remaining between them. In germline, CDR1 is MGHDK, CDR2 SYGVNS. CDR3 length: 14 residues. This CDR3 is CASSEGGTANVLTF. Written as DNA, the CDR3 is TGTGCCAGCAGTGAAGGGGGTACAGCCAACGTCCTGACTTTC.

The V call is TRBV25-1, the J call TRBJ1-1; unclear D gene. Germline loops: CDR1 MGHDK, CDR2 SYGVNS. Deletions cut 4 bases from V and 4 bases from J, with 13 bases between. The CDR3 runs 14 residues. This chain's CDR3 is CASSGGLGITEAFF. Written as DNA, the CDR3 is TGTGCCAGCAGTGGGGGATTAGGTATCACTGAAGCTTTCTTT.

The chain is built from TRBV29-1 and TRBJ2-2; a possible D gene is TRBD1 (6 bases). Deletions cut 7 bases from V and 1 base from J, with 7 bases between. Germline loops: CDR1 SQVTM, CDR2 ANQGSEA. There are 12 residues in the CDR3. The CDR3 region has the DNA TGCAGCGGGGGACAGAACACCGGGGAGCTGTTTTTT. Translation: CSGGQNTGELFF.

The rearrangement uses TRBV4-1 and TRBJ2-1; 14 bases are a match to TRBD2. J gave up 5 bases and V 6 bases, and 9 bases lay outside the gene matches. The CDR3 contains 17 residues. The germline gives CDR1 MGHRA, CDR2 YSYEKL. CDR3 sequence (DNA): TGCGCCAGCAGTCGGACTAGCGGGAGGAGGGGTAACAATGAGCAGTTCTTC. Protein sequence: CASSRTSGRRGNNEQFF.

The chain recombines TRBV28 with TRBJ2-1; D tentatively fits TRBD1 or TRBD2 (5 bases each). The V end was cut by 5 bases, the J end by 12 bases, with 20 bases between. The CDR3 spans 14 residues. Per germline, CDR1 MDHEN and CDR2 SYDVKM. In nucleotides, the CDR3 is TGTGCCAGCAGTATTGCCGGGACGGACGAAGTGCAGTTCTTC. Amino acid sequence: CASSIAGTDEVQFF. The full variable domain, its missing parts supplied by reference TRBV28 and TRBJ2-1, is DVKVTQSSRYLVKRTGEKVFLECVQDMDHENMFWYRQDPGLGLRLIYFSYDVKMKEKGDIPEGYSVSREKKERFSLILESASTNQTSMYLCASSIAGTDEVQFFGPGTRLTVL.

This clone was counted only a few times. The rearrangement joins TRBV6-8 to TRBJ1-5, with 8 bases aligning to TRBD1. V lost 8 bases and J lost 6; bases outside the gene matches: 9. Germline V CDR1 and CDR2: MNHGY, SAAAGT. CDR3 length equals 14 residues. CDR3 DNA: TGTGCCAGCTTCGACAGGGGAAAAGTTCAGCCCCAGCATTTT. Its translation is CASFDRGKVQPQHF.

This clone ranks as large. The J gene is TRBJ1-3, the V gene TRBV9; TRBD1 might be the D (6 bases). Germline assignment: CDR1 SGDLS and CDR2 YYNGEE. The length of the CDR3 is 15 residues. The V and J ends lost 0 bases and 8 bases respectively, with 15 bases between them. CDR3 amino acids: CASSVVDLRGDTIYF. Here the CDR3 DNA reads TGTGCCAGCAGCGTAGTGGACTTAAGGGGGGACACCATATATTTT.

This clone showed up just a few times. The rearrangement uses TRBV30 and TRBJ1-4; 8 nucleotides line up with TRBD1. In germline, CDR1 is GTSNPN, CDR2 SVGIG (reference sequence). V was clipped by 2 bases and J by 6 bases; unmatched bases: 8. This CDR3 comprises 15 residues. Here the CDR3 reads CAWSTGQAGYEKLFF. CDR3 bases: TGTGCCTGGAGTACGGGACAGGCGGGGTATGAAAAACTGTTTTTT.

This sequence joins TRBV6-8 and TRBJ2-1; 7 nucleotides agree with TRBD2. CDR3 length equals 17 residues. The V segment lost 4 bases and the J segment 0 bases; nucleotides outside the gene matches: 9. Germline loops: CDR1 MNHGY, CDR2 SAAAGT. As DNA, the CDR3 is TGTGCCAGCAGTTCGTCCCGGGAGGTATACTCCTACAATGAGCAGTTCTTC. Amino acids: CASSSSREVYSYNEQFF.

The chain uses TRBV19 and TRBJ2-5; 11 positions agree with TRBD2. This CDR3 spans 17 amino acids. After removal of 4 bases from V and 5 bases from J, the junction contained 12 bases not matched to a gene. In germline, CDR1 is LNHDA, CDR2 SQIVND (reference sequence). CDR3 sequence reads: CASSTHVAGGPGETQYF. The DNA of the CDR3 is TGTGCCAGTAGTACTCATGTAGCGGGAGGGCCGGGTGAGACCCAGTACTTC.

The chain uses TRBV9 and TRBJ2-3, with D unclear. V was trimmed by 4 bases and J by 2 bases, leaving 14 bases between them. This CDR3 is 15 amino acids long. Per the germline V gene, CDR1 is SGDLS and CDR2 is YYNGEE. Written as DNA, the CDR3 is TGTGCCAGCAGCCCCCGGGTAGACCACACAGATACGCAGTATTTT. It codes for CASSPRVDHTDTQYF.

This rearrangement joins TRBV29-1 to TRBJ2-3, with 12 bases identical to TRBD2. CDR1 is SQVTM and CDR2 is ANQGSEA in the germline V gene. The CDR3 length is 14 residues. J was trimmed by 3 bases and V by 4 bases; bases with no gene match: 2. CDR3 DNA sequence: TGCAGCGTTGCTACTAGCGGGAGGACAGATACGCAGTATTTT. It translates to CSVATSGRTDTQYF.

This clone was recorded a few times. V usage is TRBV4-1 and J usage is TRBJ1-1, with TRBD1 matching over 8 bases. The ends lost 0 bases at V and 4 bases at J; junction bases unmatched: 7. CDR1 and CDR2 (germline): MGHRA, YSYEKL. CDR3 length: 16 amino acids. The CDR3 DNA follows: TGCGCCAGCAGCCAAGATCACACAGGGGGGGGCACTGAAGCTTTCTTT. Translated, it gives CASSQDHTGGGTEAFF.

This clone is labeled medium-sized (0.01 to 0.1%). The rearrangement uses TRBV11-3 and TRBJ2-3; 8 nucleotides line up with TRBD2. The germline gives CDR1 SGHNT, CDR2 YENEEA. Losses at the gene ends were 5 bases for V and 5 bases for J; bases not matched to a gene: 9. This CDR3 contains 15 residues. The CDR3 sequence is CASSPSGRGIDTQYF. The CDR3 nucleotides read TGTGCCAGCAGCCCCAGCGGGAGAGGGATAGATACGCAGTATTTT.

The chain joins TRBV18 to TRBJ2-2, with TRBD2 as a possible D gene (6 bases). Trimming cost V 1 base and J 0 bases, with 6 bases left between them. This CDR3 is 15 amino acids long. Germline assignment: CDR1 KGHSH and CDR2 LQKENI. CDR3 amino acids: CASSPREANTGELFF. The CDR3 coding sequence is TGTGCCAGCTCACCACGGGAGGCGAACACCGGGGAGCTGTTTTTT.

This clone was seen more than once but under ten times. This sequence joins TRBV11-3 and TRBJ2-2; possibly TRBD1 for D (6 bases). This CDR3 contains 14 residues. Trimming pared 3 bases from V and 1 base from J, leaving 6 bases between. Germline V lookup: CDR1 SGHNT, CDR2 YENEEA. CDR3 nucleotides: TGTGCCAGCAGCTTGGGACAGAACACCGGGGAGCTGTTTTTT. Amino acid sequence: CASSLGQNTGELFF.

The J gene is TRBJ1-1, the V gene TRBV6-8; TRBD1 aligns across 7 bases. The V segment lost 0 bases and the J segment 5 bases; nucleotides outside the gene matches: 12. The germline V gene has CDR1 MNHGY and CDR2 SAAAGT. The CDR3 contains 17 residues. The CDR3 protein is CASSYSTSQPGGTEAFF. The CDR3 DNA sequence: TGTGCCAGCAGTTACTCGACGTCCCAACCAGGGGGGACTGAAGCTTTCTTT.

This clone was observed a few times. The rearrangement uses TRBV28 and TRBJ2-3; 14 nucleotides align to TRBD2. Looked up from germline, CDR1 is MDHEN and CDR2 is SYDVKM. CDR3 size: 20 residues. Losses at the gene ends were 6 bases for V and 1 base for J; bases not matched to a gene: 15. This CDR3 is CASSFGGLAGDATGTDTQYF. For the CDR3, the DNA is TGTGCCAGCAGCTTTGGGGGACTAGCGGGAGATGCGACCGGCACAGATACGCAGTATTTT. The full variable domain, with the rest looked up from reference TRBV28 and TRBJ2-3, is DVKVTQSSRYLVKRTGEKVFLECVQDMDHENMFWYRQDPGLGLRLIYFSYDVKMKEKGDIPEGYSVSREKKERFSLILESASTNQTSMYLCASSFGGLAGDATGTDTQYFGPGTRLTVL.

This clone was counted only a few times. V usage is TRBV11-3 and J usage is TRBJ2-7, with 7 bases identical to TRBD1. The junction had 14 bases not matched to a gene; V was cut back by 5 bases and J by 4 bases. Germline-derived CDR1 and CDR2 are SGHNT and YENEEA. The CDR3 is made up of 16 amino acids. Here the CDR3 DNA reads TGTGCCAGCAGCAAAAACCGGGACAGCTTATCTTACGAGCAGTACTTC. It codes for CASSKNRDSLSYEQYF.

This clone was detected only a few times. The rearrangement uses TRBV5-1 and TRBJ2-6; a weak D match, TRBD1 (6 bases). The CDR3 loop spans 18 amino acids. Deletions cut 6 bases from V and 2 bases from J, with 21 bases between. From germline, CDR1 is SGHRS and CDR2 YFSETQ. DNA for the CDR3: TGCGCCAGCACCATCTTTGCCCAGGGGACCACTGGGGCCAACGTCCTGACTTTC. Amino acids: CASTIFAQGTTGANVLTF. Drawing the rest from reference TRBV5-1 and TRBJ2-6, the complete variable domain is KAGVTQTPRYLIKTRGQQVTLSCSPISGHRSVSWYQQTPGQGLQFLFEYFSETQRNKGNFPGRFSGRQFSNSRSEMNVSTLELGDSALYLCASTIFAQGTTGANVLTFGAGSRLTVL.

V and J are TRBV15 and TRBJ2-2, with D tentatively TRBD1 or TRBD2 (7 bases each). The CDR3 spans 16 residues. The V end was cut by 0 bases, the J end by 6 bases, with 14 bases between. The V gene's germline CDR1 is LNHNV and CDR2 YYDKDF (reference sequence). The CDR3 region is CATSRDRGGGSGELFF. The DNA for the CDR3 is TGTGCCACCAGCAGAGATCGGGGAGGGGGCTCCGGGGAGCTGTTTTTT.